The sequence of this T cell receptor beta chain was determined in a study of cytomegalovirus exposure and HLA in healthy donors. The ends were cut back, 5 bases at V and 1 base at J, with 11 bases in the middle. CDR1 is MNHEY and CDR2 is SMNVEV in the germline V gene (reference sequence). The CDR3 contains 14 residues. Researchers ran the PCR with 60 Vbeta and 13 Jbeta primers. The table came from immunoSEQ multiplex PCR; TCRdb's copy has only in-frame clones and leaves some out. The table records 160,000 or so clones, around four fifths of them present only once. This chain connects TRBV27 to TRBJ2-5; D perhaps matches TRBD1 (5 bases). This clonotype originated in a man aged 18 to 29 in good health and CMV-seropositive. Input material: PBMCs. The CDR3 protein is CASSHLDSQETQYF. CDR3 nucleotide sequence: TGTGCCAGCAGTCACCTAGACAGCCAAGAGACCCAGTACTTC.